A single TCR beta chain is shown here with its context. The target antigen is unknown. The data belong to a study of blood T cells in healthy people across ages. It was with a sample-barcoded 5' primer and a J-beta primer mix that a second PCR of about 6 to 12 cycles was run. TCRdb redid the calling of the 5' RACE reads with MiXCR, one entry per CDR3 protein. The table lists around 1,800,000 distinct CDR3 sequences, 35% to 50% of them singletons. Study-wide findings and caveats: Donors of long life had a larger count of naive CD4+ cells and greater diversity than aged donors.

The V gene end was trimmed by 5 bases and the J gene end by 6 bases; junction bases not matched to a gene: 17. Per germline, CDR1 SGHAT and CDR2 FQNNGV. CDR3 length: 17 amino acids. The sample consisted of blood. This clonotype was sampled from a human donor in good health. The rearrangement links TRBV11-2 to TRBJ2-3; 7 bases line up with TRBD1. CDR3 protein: CASSPRVGRQGRDTQYF. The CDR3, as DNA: TGTGCCAGCAGCCCCCGTGTTGGCAGACAGGGACGGGATACGCAGTATTTT.